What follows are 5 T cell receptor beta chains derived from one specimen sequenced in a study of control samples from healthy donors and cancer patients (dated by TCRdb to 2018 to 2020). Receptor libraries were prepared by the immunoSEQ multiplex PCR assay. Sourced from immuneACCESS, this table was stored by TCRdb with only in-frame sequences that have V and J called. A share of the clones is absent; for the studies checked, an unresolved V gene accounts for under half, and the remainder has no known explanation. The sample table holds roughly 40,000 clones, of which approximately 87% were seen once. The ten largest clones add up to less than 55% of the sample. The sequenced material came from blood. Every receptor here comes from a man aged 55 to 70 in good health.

CDR3 region: CASSPTGVINTEAFF. The DNA of the CDR3 is TGTGCCAGCAGTCCTACAGGGGTAATAAACACTGAAGCTTTCTTT. The chain combines TRBV28 with TRBJ1-1; 7 bases are shared with TRBD1. V lost 5 bases, J lost 2 bases, and 8 bases stayed unmatched. In germline, CDR1 is MDHEN, CDR2 SYDVKM. The CDR3 contains 15 residues.

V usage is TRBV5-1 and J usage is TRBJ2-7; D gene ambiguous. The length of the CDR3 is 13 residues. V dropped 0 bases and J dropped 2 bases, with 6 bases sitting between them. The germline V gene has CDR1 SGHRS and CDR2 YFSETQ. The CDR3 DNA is TGCGCCAGCAGCTTGGGATCCGCCTACGAGCAGTACTTC. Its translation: CASSLGSAYEQYF. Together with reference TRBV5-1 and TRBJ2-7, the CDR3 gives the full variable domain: KAGVTQTPRYLIKTRGQQVTLSCSPISGHRSVSWYQQTPGQGLQFLFEYFSETQRNKGNFPGRFSGRQFSNSRSEMNVSTLELGDSALYLCASSLGSAYEQYFGPGTRLTVT.

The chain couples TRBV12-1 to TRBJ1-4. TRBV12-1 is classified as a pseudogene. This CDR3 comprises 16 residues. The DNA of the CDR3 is TGTGCCAGCAGACATCCTCCAGGGGCGGGAAACGAAAAACTGTTTTTT. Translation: CASRHPPGAGNEKLFF.

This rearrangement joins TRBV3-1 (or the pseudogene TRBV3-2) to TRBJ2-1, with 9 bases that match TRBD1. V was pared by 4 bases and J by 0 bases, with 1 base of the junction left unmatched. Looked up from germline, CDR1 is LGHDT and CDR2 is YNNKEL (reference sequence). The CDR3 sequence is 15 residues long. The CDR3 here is CASSPDRGSYNEQFF. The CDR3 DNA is TGTGCCAGCAGCCCGGACAGGGGCTCCTACAATGAGCAGTTCTTC.

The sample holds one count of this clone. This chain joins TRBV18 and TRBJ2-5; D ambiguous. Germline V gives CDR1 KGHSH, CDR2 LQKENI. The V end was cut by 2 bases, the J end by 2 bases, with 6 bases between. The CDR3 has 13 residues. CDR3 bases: TGTGCCAGCTCACCAACCAGACAAGAGACCCAGTACTTC. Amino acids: CASSPTRQETQYF.